This TCR beta chain came from a study of blood T cell repertoires in COVID-19. Looking at the study overall: T cells, B-cell-depleted T cells, or PBMCs supplied cDNA or gDNA.

V lost 0 bases and J lost 1, with 15 bases in between. The CDR3 contains 17 residues. Germline V gives CDR1 SGHAT, CDR2 FQNNGV. Clones were sequenced by immunoSEQ multiplex PCR, and TCRdb holds only the in-frame ones, with some missing. In the table there are a few hundred thousand clones, around 85% of which are singletons. The study assigned cohorts using participant-reported clinical history. The chain uses TRBV11-2 and TRBJ1-2; maybe TRBD1 (5 bases). Sequenced: PBMCs or T cells enriched from blood (not recorded which). This sequence was found in a man in his forties or fifties who had recovered from COVID-19. CDR3 nucleotides: TGTGCCAGCAGCTTAGATTCGGCCAGGGCGGTTAACTATGGCTACACCTTC. Translating gives CASSLDSARAVNYGYTF.